This entry is about one T cell receptor beta chain. Study processing details: Amplification of reference gene primers provided the estimated nucleated cell counts. Produced via immunoSEQ multiplex PCR; TCRdb's table is partial and in-frame only. V, J and clone size are those of that table, while D and trimming were read from the DNA. The repertoire holds more than 85,000 clones, with about 83% as singletons. The data were taken from a study of blood T cell repertoires in COVID-19. About the study: Donors in the United States, Italy and Spain gave samples during acute or convalescent COVID-19.

The CDR3 spans 16 residues. CDR1 is SGHRS and CDR2 is YFSETQ in the germline V gene. The V end lost 7 bases, the J end lost 7 bases, and 23 bases lay between the germline ends. The sequenced material came from peripheral blood. The V and J genes are TRBV5-1 and TRBJ2-2; TRBD1 might be the D (6 bases). This TCR came from a man aged 40-49 years with active or convalescent COVID-19. The CDR3 here is CASSVRDTVTSGELFF. CDR3 sequence (DNA): TGCGCCAGCTCAGTACGGGACACCGTGACGAGCGGGGAGCTGTTTTTT.